Listed below are T cell receptor beta chains from one sample, sequenced in a study of T cells after yellow fever vaccination. Each CDR3 protein gets one entry after TCRdb re-called the 5' RACE reads with MiXCR. Seen here are a few hundred thousand distinct CDR3 sequences, 6.8% observed once, and the top ten hold roughly a sixth. Material: PBMCs, obtained about 41 days after the first yellow fever vaccination. These receptor sequences come from a young man who received the YFV17D yellow fever vaccine. CDR3s include the opening cysteine and the closing phenylalanine or tryptophan. Each record gives: J gene, V gene, clone size, CDR3 protein. Clone size is shown for a subset of rows, as once, few, many or a class of expanded clone.

TRBJ1-1 | TRBV30 | few | CAWGTGIKNTEAFF
TRBJ2-1 | TRBV11-2 | - | CASSPGGTTRDNEQFF
TRBJ2-3 | TRBV4-3 | many | CASSQAVRTGFTDTQYF
TRBJ2-1 | TRBV29-1 | few | CSVGGDRGPINEQFF
TRBJ2-3 | TRBV19 | few | CASTISDTQYF
TRBJ1-2 | TRBV9 | few | CASSSDRDGYTF
TRBJ2-7 | TRBV2 | - | CASSENSYYEQYF
TRBJ2-1 | TRBV29-1 | few | CSVRGGNEQFF
TRBJ2-3 | TRBV6-4 | many | CASSERAGGPTDTQYF
TRBJ1-1 | TRBV6-2/TRBV6-3 | - | CASSDDGQYTEAFF
TRBJ1-5 | TRBV6-5 | - | CASSNQIREGSNQPQHF
TRBJ2-1 | TRBV4-3 | many | CASSQVVGDPQFF
TRBJ2-7 | TRBV7-6 | - | CASSLLVTGSSYEQYF
TRBJ1-6 | TRBV7-9 | few | CASTGQGLSPLHF
TRBJ1-1 | TRBV4-3 | few | CASSQSATGANTEAFF
TRBJ1-5 | TRBV19 | few | CASSIDRGPQPQHF
TRBJ2-3 | TRBV10-3 | many | CAISDFERGGLKDTQYF
TRBJ2-5 | TRBV29-1 | few | CSASLVQETQYF
TRBJ1-6 | TRBV20-1 | - | CSAGEGSSSPLHF
TRBJ2-7 | TRBV4-1 | - | CASSQGRATGGSSYEQYF
TRBJ2-3 | TRBV5-1 | many | CASSSSGRGDTQYF
TRBJ1-2 | TRBV7-2 | few | CASSLDREDGYTF
TRBJ2-1 | TRBV20-1 | many | CSATSLDREPLSLGNEQFF
TRBJ2-3 | TRBV5-1 | - | CASSLWSGIEDTQYF
TRBJ1-2 | TRBV2 | few | CASRETGDGYTF
TRBJ2-2 | TRBV6-5 | many | CASSSEGRWTGELFF
TRBJ1-1 | TRBV7-9 | - | CASSFDSGTANTEAFF
TRBJ2-7 | TRBV29-1 | few | CSVEDRAIAYEQYF
TRBJ2-1 | TRBV2 | many | CASNLAGEGQFF
TRBJ2-5 | TRBV7-2 | many | CASSLRNGLAKETQYF
TRBJ1-1 | TRBV12-3/TRBV12-4 | few | CASCVRGPNTEAFF
TRBJ2-5 | TRBV5-1 | many | CASRVTGQGWRETQYF
TRBJ2-3 | TRBV15 | - | CATSRDQDRGADTQYF
TRBJ2-1 | TRBV12-5 | many | CASGFGTGVFEQFF
TRBJ1-3 | TRBV14 | many | CASSQVGGAAGNTIYF
TRBJ2-1 | TRBV6-6 | many | CASILGRGHEQFF
TRBJ1-1 | TRBV5-1 | many | CASSPDPRTVMNTEAFF
TRBJ2-2 | TRBV14 | - | CASSRPGGPIGELFF
TRBJ2-2 | TRBV5-1 | many | CASTTTPDRANTGELFF
TRBJ2-5 | TRBV10-3 | few | CAISDRSGNRETQYF
TRBJ2-2 | TRBV5-1 | - | CASSPPRAGDTGELFF
TRBJ1-1 | TRBV20-1 | - | CSASGGDATVEAFF
TRBJ2-3 | TRBV7-9 | many | CASSPKDRRTDTQYF
TRBJ2-5 | TRBV6-1 | few | CASRAGGALETQYF
TRBJ1-1 | TRBV29-1 | - | CSVEDSQGREAFF
TRBJ2-1 | TRBV29-1 | few | CSGRDGRYNEQFF
TRBJ1-5 | TRBV29-1 | few | CSVGTGDQPQHF
TRBJ2-1 | TRBV5-1 | few | CASSFSGTTLGNEQFF
TRBJ2-1 | TRBV10-3 | - | CAISESEQEIYNEQFF
TRBJ2-5 | TRBV29-1 | many | CSVDFPAGETQYF
TRBJ2-3 | TRBV12-3/TRBV12-4 | - | CASSPGHKADTQYF
TRBJ2-2 | TRBV13 | - | CASGTGGTGELFF
TRBJ2-2 | TRBV20-1 | - | CSASRESNTGELFF
TRBJ1-2 | TRBV9 | - | CASSAGDGTNYGYTF
TRBJ2-4 | TRBV4-3 | few | CASSQDGARASQIQYF
TRBJ2-7 | TRBV5-1 | - | CASSAAGLASYEQYF
TRBJ2-7 | TRBV9 | few | CASSQTESYEQYF
TRBJ1-1 | TRBV7-9 | few | CASSPGQGIDTEAFF